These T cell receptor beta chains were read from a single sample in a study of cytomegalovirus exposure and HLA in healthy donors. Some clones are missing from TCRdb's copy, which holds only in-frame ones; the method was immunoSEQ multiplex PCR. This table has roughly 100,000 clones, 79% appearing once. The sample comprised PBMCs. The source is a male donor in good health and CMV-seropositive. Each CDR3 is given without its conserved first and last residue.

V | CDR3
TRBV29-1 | SVEDAGQGWGNGYT
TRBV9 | ASSVALNTEAF
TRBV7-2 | ASSPGGGRYNEQF
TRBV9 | ASSFSSHREETQY
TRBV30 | AWGGVQETQY
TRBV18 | ASSPAGTGGATEAF
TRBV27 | ASSSIGGSNPDTQY
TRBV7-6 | ASSPGRGVGETQY
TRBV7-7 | ASSFPLTAGPEGQETQY
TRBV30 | ASSATYYGYT
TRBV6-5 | ASLDRDRGYEQY
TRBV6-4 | ASSDSMGMNTEAF
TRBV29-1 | SVKEEVTEAF
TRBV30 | ASRGSAGVTDTQY
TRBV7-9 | ASSLVGEPQH
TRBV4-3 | ASSQNTGSNYGYT
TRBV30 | AWSVGGRPQPQH
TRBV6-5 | ASSYAGTEAF
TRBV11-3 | ASSTPPRTGTDTGELF
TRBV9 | ASSDTGMGEQY
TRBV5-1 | ASSLVEANTGELF
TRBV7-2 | ASSSPVTFPLSYEQY
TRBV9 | ASSGGGGPYNEQF
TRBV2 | ASSEAQGREKLF
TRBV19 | ASSRQQGTNSNQPQH
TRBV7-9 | ASSLDYGPREAF
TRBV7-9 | ASSPPSGQGAGKLF
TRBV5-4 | ASSPGGSGVYNEQF
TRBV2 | ARQERSYGYT
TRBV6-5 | ASSYTDRGLYGYT
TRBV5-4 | ASSADRVTVLT
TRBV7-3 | ASSLGGYGYT
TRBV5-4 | ASSSKFAGASGANVLT
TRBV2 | ASGQGYGEQY
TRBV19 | ASSADRGLSPLH
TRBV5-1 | ASSPGQGGGYT
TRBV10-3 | AISEHGRGPEKLF
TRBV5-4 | ASSSSGLGETQY